One and the same sample provided the 7 T cell receptor beta chains below, sequenced in a study of blood T cell repertoires in COVID-19. The table came from immunoSEQ multiplex PCR; TCRdb's copy has only in-frame clones and leaves some out. This table has over 90,000 clones, 75% to 90% appearing once. Input material: peripheral blood. The receptors come from a man older than 75 with acute or convalescent COVID-19.

The chain is built from TRBV10-2 and TRBJ2-1; TRBD2 matches at 8 bases. Per the germline V gene, CDR1 is WSHSY and CDR2 is SAAADI. The CDR3 loop spans 15 amino acids. V was clipped by 3 bases and J by 8 bases; unmatched bases: 9. The CDR3 DNA reads as TGCGCCAGCAGTGACCCTATTAGCGGGAAGGATGAGCAGTTCTTC. Protein sequence: CASSDPISGKDEQFF.

V gene TRBV10-3 combines with J gene TRBJ2-7; D is ambiguous. The CDR3 is 12 amino acids. V was pared by 6 bases and J by 3 bases, with 9 bases between. Looked up from germline, CDR1 is ENHRY and CDR2 is SYGVKD. DNA of the CDR3: TGTGCCATCAGGGCCGACAACTACGAGCAGTACTTC. Its translation: CAIRADNYEQYF.

The rearrangement links TRBV20-1 to TRBJ1-4, with 8 nucleotides matching TRBD1. With V trimmed by 3 bases and J by 7 bases, 7 bases remained unmatched. The CDR3 consists of 14 residues. From germline, CDR1 is DFQATT and CDR2 SNEGSKA (reference sequence). The CDR3, as DNA: TGCAGTGCTAGTGACGACAGGGGAGGTGAAAAACTGTTTTTT. It codes for CSASDDRGGEKLFF.

J is TRBJ2-1 and V is TRBV11-2; 7 bases map to TRBD1. This CDR3 contains 13 residues. Trimming removed 6 bases from V and 8 bases from J; junction bases left unmatched: 7. Germline V gives CDR1 SGHAT, CDR2 FQNNGV. In nucleotides, the CDR3 is TGTGCCAGCAGGTGGACAGGAGCGGATGAGCAGTTCTTC. Translation gives CASRWTGADEQFF.

This clone was seen a single time. This chain joins TRBV5-1 and TRBJ2-5, with 7 bases identical to TRBD1. Trimming took 4 bases from V and 2 from J; bases not matched to a gene: 5. Germline V CDR1 and CDR2: SGHRS, YFSETQ. The CDR3 contains 14 residues. CDR3: CASSPRQGQETQYF. Written as DNA, the CDR3 is TGCGCCAGCAGCCCGAGACAGGGACAAGAGACCCAGTACTTC.

The chain has TRBV15 and TRBJ2-3; TRBD1 matches at 9 bases. The CDR3 sequence is 16 residues long. The germline V gene encodes CDR1 LNHNV and CDR2 YYDKDF (reference sequence). V trimming: 1 base; J trimming: 4 bases; junction bases outside the gene matches: 6. The CDR3 nucleotides read TGTGCCACCAGCAGAGGAGGGACAGGGAGTGCAGATACGCAGTATTTT. Its protein is CATSRGGTGSADTQYF.

This chain links TRBV11-2 with TRBJ2-7; 8 positions agree with TRBD2. The CDR3 runs to 18 residues. Looked up from germline, CDR1 is SGHAT and CDR2 is FQNNGV. J gave up 8 bases and V 2 bases, and 20 bases lay outside the gene matches. This CDR3 reads CASSLPRRGSSGGSKQYF. CDR3 DNA sequence: TGTGCCAGCAGCTTACCCAGGCGAGGTTCCAGCGGGGGATCAAAGCAGTACTTC.